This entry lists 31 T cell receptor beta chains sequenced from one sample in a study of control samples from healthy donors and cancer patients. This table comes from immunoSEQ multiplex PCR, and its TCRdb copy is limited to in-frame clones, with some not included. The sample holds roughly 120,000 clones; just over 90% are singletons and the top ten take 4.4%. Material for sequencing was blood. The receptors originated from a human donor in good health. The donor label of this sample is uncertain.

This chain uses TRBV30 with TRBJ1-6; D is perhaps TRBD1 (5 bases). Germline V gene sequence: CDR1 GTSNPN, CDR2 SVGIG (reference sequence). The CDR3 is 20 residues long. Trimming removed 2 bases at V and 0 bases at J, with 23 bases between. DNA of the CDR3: TGTGCCTGGAGTCAGAATAAGCCGGGACCGTTGAGCTCCTATAATTCACCCCTCCACTTT. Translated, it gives CAWSQNKPGPLSSYNSPLHF. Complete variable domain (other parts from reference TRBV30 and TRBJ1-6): SQTIHQWPATLVQPVGSPLSLECTVEGTSNPNLYWYRQAAGRGLQLLFYSVGIGQISSEVPQNLSASRPQDRQFILSSKKLLLSDSGFYLCAWSQNKPGPLSSYNSPLHFGNGTRLTVT.

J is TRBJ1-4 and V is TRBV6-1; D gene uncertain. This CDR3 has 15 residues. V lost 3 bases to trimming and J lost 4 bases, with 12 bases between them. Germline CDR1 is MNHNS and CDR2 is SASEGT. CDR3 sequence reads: CASSDGGSYNEKLFF. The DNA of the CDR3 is TGTGCCAGCAGTGATGGCGGCAGCTATAATGAAAAACTGTTTTTT.

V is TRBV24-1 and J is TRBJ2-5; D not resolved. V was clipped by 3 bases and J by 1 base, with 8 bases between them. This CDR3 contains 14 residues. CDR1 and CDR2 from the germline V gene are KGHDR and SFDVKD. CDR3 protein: CATSDPRIQETQYF. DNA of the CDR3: TGTGCCACCAGTGATCCAAGGATCCAAGAGACCCAGTACTTC.

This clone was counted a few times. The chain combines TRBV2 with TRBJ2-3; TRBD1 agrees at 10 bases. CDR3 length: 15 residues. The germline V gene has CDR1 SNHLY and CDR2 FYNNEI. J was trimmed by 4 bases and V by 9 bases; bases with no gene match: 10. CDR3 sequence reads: CARGATGGVSDTQYF. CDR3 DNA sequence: TGTGCCAGGGGAGCGACAGGGGGCGTTTCAGATACGCAGTATTTT.

CDR3: CASSLEQGLYNEQFF. The CDR3 DNA follows: TGTGCCAGCAGCTTAGAACAGGGTCTCTACAATGAGCAGTTCTTC. V usage is TRBV5-4 and J usage is TRBJ2-1; a weak D match, TRBD1 (6 bases). V was shortened by 2 bases and J by 3 bases, with 12 bases between the two germline ends. From germline, CDR1 is SGHNT and CDR2 YYREEE (reference sequence). CDR3 size: 15 residues.

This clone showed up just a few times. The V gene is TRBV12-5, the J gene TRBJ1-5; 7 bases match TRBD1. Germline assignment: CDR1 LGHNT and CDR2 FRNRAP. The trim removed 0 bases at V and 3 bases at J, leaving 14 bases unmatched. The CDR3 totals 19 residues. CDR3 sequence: CASGLVQGSGGLDNQPQHF. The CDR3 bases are TGTGCTAGTGGTTTGGTACAGGGGTCGGGGGGCTTGGACAATCAGCCCCAGCATTTT.

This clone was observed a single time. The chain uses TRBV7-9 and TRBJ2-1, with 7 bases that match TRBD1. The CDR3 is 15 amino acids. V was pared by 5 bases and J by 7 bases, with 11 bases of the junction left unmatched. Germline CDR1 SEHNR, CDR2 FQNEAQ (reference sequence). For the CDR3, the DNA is TGTGCCAGCAGCCCCCTTGAGGGGGCAAAAAATGAGCAGTTCTTC. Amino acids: CASSPLEGAKNEQFF.

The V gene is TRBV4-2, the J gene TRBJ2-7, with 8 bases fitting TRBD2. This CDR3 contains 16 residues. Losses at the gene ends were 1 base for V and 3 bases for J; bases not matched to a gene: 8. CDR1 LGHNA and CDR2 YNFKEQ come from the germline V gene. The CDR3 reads CASSQGPGLEGYEQYF. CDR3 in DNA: TGTGCCAGCAGCCAAGGTCCGGGACTAGAGGGCTACGAGCAGTACTTC.

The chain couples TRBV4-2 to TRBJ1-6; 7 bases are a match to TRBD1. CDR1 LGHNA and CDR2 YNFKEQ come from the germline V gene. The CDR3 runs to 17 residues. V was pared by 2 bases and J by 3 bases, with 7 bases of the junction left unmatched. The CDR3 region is CASSQFAGQVYNSPLHF. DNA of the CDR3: TGTGCCAGCAGCCAATTCGCCGGACAGGTCTATAATTCACCCCTCCACTTT.

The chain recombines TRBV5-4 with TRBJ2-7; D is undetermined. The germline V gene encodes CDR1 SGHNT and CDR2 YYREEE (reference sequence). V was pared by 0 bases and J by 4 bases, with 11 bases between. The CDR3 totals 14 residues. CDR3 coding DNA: TGTGCCAGCAGCTTGGGTGCGGATCAATACGAGCAGTACTTC. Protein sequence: CASSLGADQYEQYF.

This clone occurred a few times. This CDR3 is CASSLTLRDNEAFF. CDR3 bases: TGTGCCAGCAGCTTGACGTTACGGGACAATGAAGCTTTCTTT. This chain connects TRBV7-9 to TRBJ1-1; weak D call: TRBD1 (6 bases). Trimming pared 3 bases from V and 7 bases from J, leaving 15 bases between. This CDR3 has 14 residues. Per the germline V gene, CDR1 is SEHNR and CDR2 is FQNEAQ (reference sequence).

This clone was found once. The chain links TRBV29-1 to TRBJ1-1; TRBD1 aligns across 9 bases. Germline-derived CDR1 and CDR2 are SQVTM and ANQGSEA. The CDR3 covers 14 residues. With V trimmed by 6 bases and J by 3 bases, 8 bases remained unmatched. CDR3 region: CSVALGTGYTEAFF. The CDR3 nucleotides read TGCAGCGTGGCCCTCGGGACAGGGTACACTGAAGCTTTCTTT.

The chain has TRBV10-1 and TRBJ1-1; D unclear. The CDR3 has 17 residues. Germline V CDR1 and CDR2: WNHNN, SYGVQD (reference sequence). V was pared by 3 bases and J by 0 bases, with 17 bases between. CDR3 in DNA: TGCGCCAGCAGTGAAGTTGAGACCGGTACCATGAACACTGAAGCTTTCTTT. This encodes CASSEVETGTMNTEAFF.

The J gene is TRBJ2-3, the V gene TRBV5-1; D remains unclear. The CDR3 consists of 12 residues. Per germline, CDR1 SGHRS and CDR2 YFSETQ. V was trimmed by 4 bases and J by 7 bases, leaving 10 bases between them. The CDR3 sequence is CASSADAHTQYF. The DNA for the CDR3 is TGCGCCAGCAGCGCGGACGCGCATACGCAGTATTTT.

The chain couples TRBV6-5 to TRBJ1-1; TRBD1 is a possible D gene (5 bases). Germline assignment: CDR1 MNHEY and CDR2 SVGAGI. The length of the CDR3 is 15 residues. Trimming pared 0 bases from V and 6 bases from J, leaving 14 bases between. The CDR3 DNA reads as TGTGCCAGCAGTTACTCGAATTGGGGGATTGCTGAAGCTTTCTTT. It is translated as CASSYSNWGIAEAFF.

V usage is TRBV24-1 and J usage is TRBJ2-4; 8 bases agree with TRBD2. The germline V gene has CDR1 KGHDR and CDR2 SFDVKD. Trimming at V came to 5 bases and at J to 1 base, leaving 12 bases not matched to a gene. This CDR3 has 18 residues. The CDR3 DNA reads TGTGCCACCAGTGCCTCAACCGGGGGGGCCTCTGCCAAAAACATTCAGTACTTC. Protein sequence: CATSASTGGASAKNIQYF.

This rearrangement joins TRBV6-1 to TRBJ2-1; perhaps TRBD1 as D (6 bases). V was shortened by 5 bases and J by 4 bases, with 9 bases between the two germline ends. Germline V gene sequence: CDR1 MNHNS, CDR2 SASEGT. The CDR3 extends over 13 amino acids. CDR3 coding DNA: TGTGCCAGCAGTTCTAGGGGGTACAATGAGCAGTTCTTC. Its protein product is CASSSRGYNEQFF.

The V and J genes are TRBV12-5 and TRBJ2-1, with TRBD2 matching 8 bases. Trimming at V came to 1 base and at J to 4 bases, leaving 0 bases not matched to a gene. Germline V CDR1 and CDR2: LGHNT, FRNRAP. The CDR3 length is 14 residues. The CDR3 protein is CASGLAGGYNEQFF. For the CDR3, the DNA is TGTGCTAGTGGTTTGGCGGGGGGGTACAATGAGCAGTTCTTC.

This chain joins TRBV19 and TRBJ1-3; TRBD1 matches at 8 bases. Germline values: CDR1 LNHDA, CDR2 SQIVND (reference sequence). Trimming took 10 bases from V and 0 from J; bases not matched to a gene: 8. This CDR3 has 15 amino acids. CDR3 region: CATLTGVHSGNTIYF. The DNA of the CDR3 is TGTGCCACCCTGACAGGGGTGCACTCTGGAAACACCATATATTTT.

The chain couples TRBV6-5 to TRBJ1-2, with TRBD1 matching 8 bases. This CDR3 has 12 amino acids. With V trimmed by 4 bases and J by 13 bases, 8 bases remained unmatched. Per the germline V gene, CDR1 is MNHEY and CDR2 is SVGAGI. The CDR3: CASSSLTGDPTF. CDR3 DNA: TGTGCCAGCAGTTCCCTGACAGGGGACCCCACCTTC.

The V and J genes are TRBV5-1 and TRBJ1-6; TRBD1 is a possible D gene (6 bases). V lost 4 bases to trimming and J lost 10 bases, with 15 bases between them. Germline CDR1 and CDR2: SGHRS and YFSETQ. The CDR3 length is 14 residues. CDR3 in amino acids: CASSHREGRSPLHF. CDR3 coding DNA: TGCGCCAGCAGCCACAGGGAAGGTCGATCACCCCTCCACTTT.

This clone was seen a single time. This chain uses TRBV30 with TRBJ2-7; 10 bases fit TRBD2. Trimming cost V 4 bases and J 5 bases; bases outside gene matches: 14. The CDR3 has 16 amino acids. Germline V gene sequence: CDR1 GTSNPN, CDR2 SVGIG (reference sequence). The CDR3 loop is CAWTKGASGGADEQYF. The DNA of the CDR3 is TGTGCCTGGACCAAGGGGGCTAGCGGGGGCGCGGACGAGCAGTACTTC.

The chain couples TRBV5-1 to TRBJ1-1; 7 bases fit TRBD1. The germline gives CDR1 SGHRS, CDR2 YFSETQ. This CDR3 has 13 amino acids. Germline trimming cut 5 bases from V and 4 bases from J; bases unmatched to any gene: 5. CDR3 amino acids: CASRPAGGTEAFF. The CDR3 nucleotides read TGCGCCAGCAGGCCCGCAGGGGGCACTGAAGCTTTCTTT.

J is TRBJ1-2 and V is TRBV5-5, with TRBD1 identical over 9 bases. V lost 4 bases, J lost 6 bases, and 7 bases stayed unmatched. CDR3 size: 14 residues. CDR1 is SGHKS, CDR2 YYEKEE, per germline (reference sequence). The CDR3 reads CASSPGQGLNGYTF. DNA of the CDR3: TGTGCCAGCAGCCCGGGACAGGGCCTCAATGGCTACACCTTC.

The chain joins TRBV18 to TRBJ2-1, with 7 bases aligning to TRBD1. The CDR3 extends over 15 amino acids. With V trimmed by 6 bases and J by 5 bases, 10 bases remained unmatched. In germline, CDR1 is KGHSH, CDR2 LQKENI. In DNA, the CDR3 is TGTGCCAGCTCCCCCGGACTCGACAGGGACAATGAGCAGTTCTTC. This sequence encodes CASSPGLDRDNEQFF.

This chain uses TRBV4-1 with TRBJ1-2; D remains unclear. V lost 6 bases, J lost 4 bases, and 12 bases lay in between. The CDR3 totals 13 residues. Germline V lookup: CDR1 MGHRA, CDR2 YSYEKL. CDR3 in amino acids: CASSDGAPYGYTF. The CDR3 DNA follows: TGCGCCAGCAGTGACGGAGCCCCCTATGGCTACACCTTC.

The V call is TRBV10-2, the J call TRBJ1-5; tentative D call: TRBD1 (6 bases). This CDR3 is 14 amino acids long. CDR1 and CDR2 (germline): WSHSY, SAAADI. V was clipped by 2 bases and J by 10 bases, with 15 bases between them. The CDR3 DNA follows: TGCGCCAGCAGTGAGGGAGGGGGTTCATCCCCCCAGCATTTT. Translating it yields CASSEGGGSSPQHF.

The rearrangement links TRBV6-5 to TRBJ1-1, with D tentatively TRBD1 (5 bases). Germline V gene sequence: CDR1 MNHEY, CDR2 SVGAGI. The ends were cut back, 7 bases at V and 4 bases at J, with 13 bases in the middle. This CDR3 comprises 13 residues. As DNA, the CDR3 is TGTGCCAGCATCGAAGGGGCTTTCACTGAAGCTTTCTTT. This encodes CASIEGAFTEAFF.

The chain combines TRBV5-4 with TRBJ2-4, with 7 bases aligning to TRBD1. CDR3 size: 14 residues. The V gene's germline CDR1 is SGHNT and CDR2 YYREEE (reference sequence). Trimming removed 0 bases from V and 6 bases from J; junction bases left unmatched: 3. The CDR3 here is CASSLAGGTNIQYF. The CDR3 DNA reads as TGTGCCAGCAGCTTGGCAGGGGGAACAAACATTCAGTACTTC.

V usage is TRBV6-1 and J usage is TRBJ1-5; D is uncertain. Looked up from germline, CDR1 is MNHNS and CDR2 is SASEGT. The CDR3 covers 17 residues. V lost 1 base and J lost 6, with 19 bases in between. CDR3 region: CASSEGVGRSRGQPQHF. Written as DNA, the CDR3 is TGTGCCAGCAGTGAAGGGGTGGGCCGCTCGCGGGGTCAGCCCCAGCATTTT.

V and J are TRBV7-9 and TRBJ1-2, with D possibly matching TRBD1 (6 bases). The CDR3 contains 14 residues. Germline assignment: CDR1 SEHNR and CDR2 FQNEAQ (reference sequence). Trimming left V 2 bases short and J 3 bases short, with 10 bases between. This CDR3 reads CASSLQQGDYGYTF. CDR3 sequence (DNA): TGTGCCAGCAGCTTACAACAGGGTGACTATGGCTACACCTTC.